This T cell receptor beta chain was obtained from a study of blood T cells in healthy people across ages (dated by TCRdb to between 2014 and 2017). Turning to the overall study: In model experiments, template switching captured about one uniquely barcoded TCR beta cDNA molecule for every two T cells. Using deep sequencing normalized with unique cDNA molecular identifiers, the study measured how TCR beta repertoire diversity changes with age. The donors were divided into four age groups: young (average about 15 years), middle-aged (about 40), aged (approximately 62) and long-lived (more than 75). To avoid experimental bias, donors of different ages were distributed randomly across sequencing lanes. Two additional independent replicas of 1 million unique cDNA reads from the same blood draw were analyzed for two donors (one aged 18 to 29 and one aged 80 or older).

Results and caveats for the whole study, not just this receptor: Estimates of total diversity from one million sequenced T cells were regarded as lower bounds and underestimates. The long-lived group showed more naive CD4+ T cells, fewer expanded clones and increased TCR diversity than the aged group, suggesting age selection. The percentage of naive T cells measured by flow cytometry correlated strongly with observed TCR beta diversity. As age increased, observed TCR beta diversity per million T cells dropped in a roughly linear way, and a significant reduction was already evident by age approximately 40. Because the CMV infection status of the donors was unknown, age-related changes in expanded clonotypes may potentially have been confounded. Since profiling was done on bulk unsorted PBMCs, naive and antigen-experienced compartments could not be conclusively compared.

Donors were a few dozen systemically healthy Caucasian individuals from Russia aged roughly 6 to 100 years. Ten milliliters of peripheral blood were drawn from each donor into EDTA-treated Vacutainer tubes. Ficoll-Paque density-gradient centrifugation was used to isolate PBMCs, with at least 6.5 million per sample. Total RNA, at least 5.5 micrograms per sample, was extracted from PBMCs with Trizol reagent. For every donor, flow cytometry on a PBMC aliquot measured the percentage of naive CD45RAhigh/CD27high T cells. The junction carries 16 bases between V and J, which are trimmed by 4 bases and 6 bases respectively. The germline V gene gives CDR1 as SGHTA and CDR2 as FQGNSA. The CDR3 contains 15 residues, cysteine and phenylalanine counted. Kept here is only the CDR3 DNA, which spans 45 bases and is read in frame from base 1. On this clonotype itself: Its target antigen remains unknown. No clone much larger than this one lies a single base away; base qualities are absent.

The library was obtained by 5' RACE. A second PCR of 7 to 11 cycles was performed with a sample-barcoded 5' primer and a J-beta primer mix. Each TCR beta cDNA molecule received a unique molecular identifier from a template-switch 5' adaptor carrying 12 random nucleotides. Each sample yielded at least 2.5 million CDR3-containing paired-end reads. The Mint cDNA synthesis kit, primed by a TRBC-specific oligonucleotide, was used to synthesize first-strand cDNA from all RNA. Following uracil-DNA glycosylase treatment, a first 18-cycle PCR with universal primers M1SS and BC2_uni_R was performed on all cDNA. In the original analysis: Normalization of each sample was performed by random selection of 1 million high-quality reads, each carrying a distinct molecular identifier. Instead of being binned into consensus sequences, reads that shared molecular identifiers were thrown out. CDR3 identification, clonotype clustering and error correction used MiTCR with a Q25 quality threshold and the strictest error-elimination algorithm. Lower-bound total TCR beta diversity was estimated with a nonparametric unseen species model using Euler transformation. The raw public reads went through TCRdb reprocessing: fastp at Q25, MiXCR clone calling, in-frame beta chains kept. Rows matching on CDR3 protein sequence are summarized as one entry with the most common DNA and genes. These V and J calls derive from TCRdb rather than the authors' analysis. This sample holds some 1,800,000 distinct CDR3 sequences; roughly two fifths were observed only once. More than 20% of the sample belongs to the ten largest clones.

The sample taken for sequencing was blood. The chain couples TRBV7-2 to TRBJ2-1, with the D gene uncertain. The receptor was isolated from a human donor in good health. The nucleotide sequence is given as TGTGCCAGCAGCTCTCCGTCACCCTGGCCCAATGAGCAGTTCTTC. It is translated as CASSSPSPWPNEQFF.